This is a list of T cell receptor beta chains from one sample in a study of immune heterogeneity within non-small cell lung tumors. TCRdb used MiXCR to reprocess the multiplex PCR reads, holding one entry per CDR3 protein. Of some 19,000 distinct CDR3 sequences listed, around 28% were seen once; the top ten hold 4.1%. Sequencing input: lung tumor tissue. The receptor set was obtained from a man aged 40-50 years with non-small cell lung cancer. The CDR3 runs from the conserved cysteine through the conserved F or W. Fields, in order: V gene, J gene, D gene, CDR3 length, clone size, CDR3 DNA, CDR3 protein. A D gene is named only where the DNA matches it firmly. Size tells how often a clone was seen (once, few, many) or the class of an expanded clone, and some rows leave it out.

TRBV20-1,TRBJ2-2,.,14,.,TGCAGTGCTAGAGAGGGGGGATCCACCGGGGAGCTGTTTTTT,CSAREGGSTGELFF
TRBV2,TRBJ1-5,.,12,.,TGTGCCAGCAGGGAGAGCAATCAGCCCCAGCATTTT,CASRESNQPQHF
TRBV6-1,TRBJ2-6,.,17,many,TGTGCCAGCAGTTTTAGACAGGACAACTCTGGGGCCAACGTCCTGACTTTC,CASSFRQDNSGANVLTF
TRBV2,TRBJ2-7,.,15,medium-sized,TGTGCCAGCACTGGGCGTCCGGGAAACATATACGAGCAGTACTTC,CASTGRPGNIYEQYF
TRBV2,TRBJ2-7,TRBD2,13,many,TGTGCCAGCACCGGGACTAGCGAGTCGGGGCAGTACTTC,CASTGTSESGQYF
TRBV6-5,TRBJ1-5,.,13,.,TGTGCCAGCAGTTACAATAGCAATCAGCCCCAGCATTTT,CASSYNSNQPQHF
TRBV5-5,TRBJ2-7,.,13,few,TGTGCCAGCAGCTTGGGGAGGAACTACGAGCAGTACTTC,CASSLGRNYEQYF
TRBV5-1,TRBJ2-2,TRBD1,16,.,TGCGCCAGCAGCTTGTTACCCGGGACAGACACCGGGGAGCTGTTTTTT,CASSLLPGTDTGELFF
TRBV20-1,TRBJ1-2,.,15,.,TGCAGTGCTAGAGATCTCGAGGAGTCTTCTTATGTCTACACCTTC,CSARDLEESSYVYTF
TRBV4-1,TRBJ2-3,TRBD2,19,.,TGCGCCAGCAGCCAAGATCCTGGGACTAGCGGGAGTGTTTCAGATACGCAGTATTTT,CASSQDPGTSGSVSDTQYF
TRBV12-3/TRBV12-4,TRBJ2-7,.,13,medium-sized,TGTGCCAGCAGATCGGCGGGCGTGTACGAGCAGTACTTC,CASRSAGVYEQYF
TRBV3-1,TRBJ2-7,TRBD2,16,many,TGTGCCAGCAGCCCCTACTCTAGCGGGGCAAAGGGCGAGCAGTACTTC,CASSPYSSGAKGEQYF
TRBV7-8,TRBJ2-1,.,15,.,TGTGCCAGCAGCTTCGGACATGGAGTGCACAATGAGCAGTTCTTC,CASSFGHGVHNEQFF
TRBV12-5,TRBJ1-3,.,14,once,TGTGCTAGTGGCCTGGCGGGACTCGCAAACACCATATATTTT,CASGLAGLANTIYF
TRBV20-1,TRBJ2-3,.,18,.,TGCAGTGCTCCTCGATCGCGGTACGAGGCACTTAGCACAGATACGCAGTATTTT,CSAPRSRYEALSTDTQYF
TRBV7-9,TRBJ2-1,.,16,medium-sized,TGTGCCAGCAGCTTACCCCCCCGGCCTTCCTACAATGAGCAGTTCTTC,CASSLPPRPSYNEQFF
TRBV7-8,TRBJ2-1,.,13,.,TGTGCCAGCAGCTTAGGGCCCTACAATGAGCAGTTCTTC,CASSLGPYNEQFF
TRBV4-1,TRBJ2-7,TRBD2,21,.,TGCGCCAGCAGCCCAGCCCCACCGACTAGCTGGAACGGTCGTACCGGGTACGAGCAGTACTTC,CASSPAPPTSWNGRTGYEQYF
TRBV20-1,TRBJ2-7,TRBD1,14,many,TGCAGTGCTAGGGGGGACAGGGGGCCCAACGAGCAGTACTTC,CSARGDRGPNEQYF
TRBV24-1,TRBJ2-5,.,14,few,TGTGCCACCAGTGATTCGTTGCAGAAAGAGACCCAGTACTTC,CATSDSLQKETQYF
TRBV5-1,TRBJ2-7,.,12,.,TGCGCCAGCAGCTTCGGCAGCTGCGAGCAGTACTTC,CASSFGSCEQYF
TRBV9,TRBJ2-7,TRBD2,14,many,TGTGCCAGCAGCCCCGGGACTAGCTCTACGAAGCAGTACTTC,CASSPGTSSTKQYF
TRBV19,TRBJ2-7,TRBD1,14,many,TGTGCCAGTAAATCGACAGGGATCTCCTACGAGCAGTACTTC,CASKSTGISYEQYF
TRBV7-8,TRBJ2-1,TRBD2,17,.,TGTGCCAGCAGCGTTACTAGCGGGAGAGGGTCCTACAATGAGCAGTTCTTC,CASSVTSGRGSYNEQFF
TRBV4-1,TRBJ2-3,.,14,.,TGCGCCAGCAGCTTTGGGACGGACACAGATACGCAGTATTTT,CASSFGTDTDTQYF
TRBV7-2,TRBJ1-3,.,12,.,TGTGCCAGCAGCTTCAGGGGTGACACCATATATTTT,CASSFRGDTIYF
TRBV11-3,TRBJ2-3,.,15,few,TGTGCCAGCAGCTTTAGCGACAGCGGGTCAGATACGCAGTATTTT,CASSFSDSGSDTQYF
TRBV5-6,TRBJ1-3,.,14,.,TGTGCCAGCAGCTTGTGGGGGTCTGGAAACACCATATATTTT,CASSLWGSGNTIYF
TRBV7-6,TRBJ2-1,.,15,.,TGTGCCAGCAGCCCGGTAGCCAGCCCGAGGAATGAGCAGTTCTTC,CASSPVASPRNEQFF
TRBV14,TRBJ1-2,TRBD1,15,.,TGTGCCAGCAGCCAAGCGGACAGGGGGCCCTATGGCTACACCTTC,CASSQADRGPYGYTF
TRBV24-1,TRBJ2-3,TRBD2,13,.,TGTGCCACCAGTGATAGGACGGGGGGGGCGCAGTATTTT,CATSDRTGGAQYF
TRBV5-6,TRBJ2-7,TRBD2,12,.,TGTGCCAGCAGCTGGGGGGGGGGCGAGCAGTACTTC,CASSWGGGEQYF
TRBV20-1,TRBJ1-1,.,11,many,TGCAGTGCTAAAAAGGGCGATGAAGCTTTCTTT,CSAKKGDEAFF
TRBV20-1,TRBJ2-3,TRBD2,16,medium-sized,TGCAGTGCTAGGGCCCTAGCGGGAGGGAGGACAGATACGCAGTATTTT,CSARALAGGRTDTQYF
TRBV6-1,TRBJ2-1,TRBD2,15,many,TGTGCCAGCAGTGGTTTTAGCGGGAGGGCAAATGAGCAGTTCTTC,CASSGFSGRANEQFF
TRBV18,TRBJ1-1,.,14,.,TGTGCCAGCAAGATACAGGGATTCAACACTGAAGCTTTCTTT,CASKIQGFNTEAFF